The rows below give T cell receptor beta chains drawn from one sample of a study of T cell responses to AZD1222 COVID-19 vaccine. Repertoires were generated with immunoSEQ multiplex PCR, while TCRdb's copy carries only in-frame clones and drops some. The sample includes roughly 100,000 clones, around 76% of them seen just once. The sample was peripheral blood, taken on day 0 of AZD1222 vaccination. These receptors all stem from an adult in good health. The CDR3 runs from the conserved cysteine through the conserved F or W. A D gene is named only where the DNA matches it firmly. Rows may omit the clone size; those that give it use once, few, many or a size class.

TRBV12-5	TRBJ2-1	.	TRBD1	TGTGCTAGTGGTTTGAACAGGGGGAGGAGCTCCTACAATGAGCAGTTCTTC	CASGLNRGRSSYNEQFF
TRBV7-9	TRBJ1-1	.	.	TGTGCCAGCAGTATAGGAGAGAGCGAAGCTTTCTTT	CASSIGESEAFF
TRBV6-6	TRBJ1-6	.	.	TGTGCCAGCAGTTACCGCAGAATAGAATCACCCCTCCACTTT	CASSYRRIESPLHF
TRBV20-1	TRBJ1-1	.	.	TGCAGCCGGGGAGGAGACACTGAAGCTTTCTTT	CSRGGDTEAFF
TRBV6-5	TRBJ1-5	.	.	TGTGCCAGCAGTTCCCAGGGCCACAATCAGCCCCAGCATTTT	CASSSQGHNQPQHF
TRBV4-1	TRBJ2-7	few	TRBD1	TGCGCCAGCAGCCAAGTCAGTATGCTTAGGGGGCGTTTATCGCCCTACGAGCAGTACTTC	CASSQVSMLRGRLSPYEQYF
TRBV6-6	TRBJ1-5	.	.	TGTGCCAGCAGTTACAAAGCAGGGGCAAAACATCAGCCCCAGCATTTT	CASSYKAGAKHQPQHF
TRBV6-5	TRBJ1-2	.	.	TGTGCCAGCAGACCATCAGGACAGCAAAACTATGGCTACACCTTC	CASRPSGQQNYGYTF
TRBV3-1/TRBV3-2	TRBJ2-5	.	.	TGTGCCAGCAGCCAAGGTTCCACCCTAGGGGCAGAGACCCAGTACTTC	CASSQGSTLGAETQYF
TRBV7-9	TRBJ1-2	.	.	TGTGCCAGCAGCTCAGGGCCCGCGGATGGCTACACCTTC	CASSSGPADGYTF
TRBV5-1	TRBJ2-5	.	.	TGCGCCAGCAGCTTGTTAGGGGCCGGAGAGACCCAGTACTTC	CASSLLGAGETQYF
TRBV19	TRBJ1-4	once	.	TGTGCCAGTAGTACCACTCTCAGGACTACTAATGAAAAACTGTTTTTT	CASSTTLRTTNEKLFF
TRBV5-1	TRBJ1-6	.	.	TGCGCCAGCAGCTTGGGAGGGGATTCACCCCTCCACTTT	CASSLGGDSPLHF
TRBV7-2	TRBJ1-6	.	.	TGTGCCAGCAGCTTAGAGAGGTATTCACCCCTCCACTTT	CASSLERYSPLHF
TRBV5-1	TRBJ2-1	.	TRBD2	TGCGCCAGCACTACTAGCGGGCGAACCTACAATGAGCAGTTCTTC	CASTTSGRTYNEQFF
TRBV5-1	TRBJ2-3	.	TRBD1	TGCGCCAGCACCGCACTGGACAGGGAACCAGATACGCAGTATTTT	CASTALDREPDTQYF
TRBV30	TRBJ2-5	.	.	TGTGCCTGGATGGTCCGGGGGACAAAGACCCAGTACTTC	CAWMVRGTKTQYF
TRBV5-6	TRBJ1-1	once	.	TGTGCCAGCAGCTCCAGGGAAACCAAACGCTTTAACACTGAAGCTTTCTTT	CASSSRETKRFNTEAFF
TRBV4-1	TRBJ2-5	once	.	TGCGCCAGCAGCCAAGAAGGAGCAGGGTATCCTGAGACCCAGTACTTC	CASSQEGAGYPETQYF
TRBV27	TRBJ2-4	.	TRBD1	TGTGCCAGCAGTGTACAGGGGGCCAAAAACATTCAGTACTTC	CASSVQGAKNIQYF
TRBV25-1	TRBJ1-2	.	TRBD1	TGTGCCAGCAGTGAACCGACAGGGAGGAATGGCTACACCTTC	CASSEPTGRNGYTF
TRBV28	TRBJ2-5	.	.	TGTGCCAGCAGTTTCCAGGGGTACCAAGAGACCCAGTACTTC	CASSFQGYQETQYF
TRBV30	TRBJ2-2	.	.	TGTGCCTGGAACCTCGGACTCTACACCGGGGAGCTGTTTTTT	CAWNLGLYTGELFF
TRBV7-2	TRBJ1-2	.	TRBD1	TGTGCCAGCAGCCCGGCTCAGACAGGGCCGTATGGCTACACCTTC	CASSPAQTGPYGYTF
TRBV9	TRBJ2-3	.	TRBD2	TGTGCCAGCAGCGTAGCCCAGGGGCGGGGGGGCTTAGATACGCAGTATTTT	CASSVAQGRGGLDTQYF
TRBV6-2/TRBV6-3	TRBJ1-1	.	.	TGTGCCAGCAGTCCCCCTGCGGGGAGAGCTGAAGCTTTCTTT	CASSPPAGRAEAFF
TRBV2	TRBJ2-7	.	.	TGTGCCAGCAGTGGATCATCCCGCTACGAGCAGTACTTC	CASSGSSRYEQYF
TRBV7-2	TRBJ2-2	once	.	TGTGCCAGCACCTCGCAACCCACCGGGGAGCTGTTTTTT	CASTSQPTGELFF